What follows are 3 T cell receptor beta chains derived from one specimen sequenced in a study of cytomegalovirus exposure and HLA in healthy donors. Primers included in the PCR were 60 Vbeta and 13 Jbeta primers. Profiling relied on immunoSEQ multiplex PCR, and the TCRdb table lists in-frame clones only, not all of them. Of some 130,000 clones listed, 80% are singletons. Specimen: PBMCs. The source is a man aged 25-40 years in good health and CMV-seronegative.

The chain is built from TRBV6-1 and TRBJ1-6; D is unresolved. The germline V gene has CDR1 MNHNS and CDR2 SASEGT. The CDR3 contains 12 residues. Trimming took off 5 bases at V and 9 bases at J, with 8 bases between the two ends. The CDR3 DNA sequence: TGTGCCAGCAGTCCTCGGGGTTCACCCCTCCACTTT. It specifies CASSPRGSPLHF.

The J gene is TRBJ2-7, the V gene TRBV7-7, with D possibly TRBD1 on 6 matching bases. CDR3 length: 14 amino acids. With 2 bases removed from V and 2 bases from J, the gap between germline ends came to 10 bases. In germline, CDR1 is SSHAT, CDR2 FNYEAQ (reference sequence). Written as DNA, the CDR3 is TGTGCCAGCAGCTTATCCGCAGGGGCCTACGAGCAGTACTTC. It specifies CASSLSAGAYEQYF.

CDR3 amino acids: CASSVGGHRSGNTIYF. The CDR3 DNA reads TGTGCCAGCAGCGTAGGGGGGCATCGCTCTGGAAACACCATATATTTT. This chain uses TRBV9 with TRBJ1-3; TRBD1 is a possible D gene (6 bases). Per germline, CDR1 SGDLS and CDR2 YYNGEE. Between the trimmed V and J ends, which lost 0 bases and 0 bases, there was a span of 10 bases. The CDR3 runs to 16 residues.